This T cell receptor (beta chain) was identified in a study of cytomegalovirus exposure and HLA in healthy donors. Findings and limits, study-wide: In an earlier analysis, in some 600 donors, most V segments appeared productive either ~90% or ~30% of the time.

Germline CDR1 GTSNPN, CDR2 SVGIG (reference sequence). Trimming took 1 base from V and 1 from J, leaving 14 bases between them. There are 15 residues in the CDR3. The count of this clone is one. Antigen: not known. Use of 60 Vbeta and 13 Jbeta primers characterized the PCR. The data were produced by immunoSEQ multiplex PCR, yet TCRdb's version contains in-frame clones alone and is incomplete. The sample includes around 40,000 clones, around 65% of them seen just once. Specimen: PBMCs. This clonotype originated in a human donor in good health. The genes are TRBV30 and TRBJ2-7; D ambiguous. The CDR3, as DNA: TGTGCCTGGAGTGCGGGTAGTTTGGGTTCCTACGAGCAGTACTTC. This encodes CAWSAGSLGSYEQYF.